This TCR beta chain was captured in a study of CD8 T cells in Susac syndrome. Notes on this clonotype: Its antigen is still unknown.

TCR beta sequences were obtained from blood CD8+ and CD4+ T cells. Looked up from germline, CDR1 is MNHEY and CDR2 is SVGAGI. The CDR3 runs 13 residues. The V end was cut by 6 bases, the J end by 8 bases, with 16 bases between. Study observations and caveats: The authors acknowledged that their TCR sequencing and HLA analysis involved a relatively small number of individuals.

Random-hexamer reverse transcription was applied to roughly 0.45 to 1 ug RNA. TCRdb used MiXCR to reprocess the immunoSEQ multiplex PCR reads, holding one entry per CDR3 protein. The sample contains roughly 150,000 distinct CDR3 sequences, 85% to 95% of which appear only once. The chain has TRBV6-5 and TRBJ1-2, with D unclear. The sequence came from a human donor in good health. Material: CD4+ T cells from PBMCs. The CDR3 DNA is TGTGCCAGCAGCCCATCCCCAGGACGCGGCTACACCTTC. This translates into CASSPSPGRGYTF.